A single sample gave rise to the 5 T cell receptor beta chains below, sequenced in a study of neurological immune-mediated disorders (dated by TCRdb to between 2017 and 2020). Per the publication, the time point label means: longitudinal time-point 3. The library came from 5' RACE. Sequencing took place on an Illumina HiSeq 2500. The public reads were quality trimmed at Q25 with fastp and then assembled into clones with MiXCR by TCRdb, keeping productive beta chains. For every CDR3 protein sequence, its rows merge into one entry that carries the most common genes and DNA. Recorded for this sample are about 53,000 distinct CDR3 sequences; about 8% of them occurred a single time. The top ten clones comprise 1.9% of the sample. The specimen was PBMCs. The receptors stem from a middle-aged woman in good health.

This clonotype was seen many times. The gene calls are TRBV20-1 and TRBJ2-7; D is unclear. CDR1 DFQATT and CDR2 SNEGSKA come from the germline V gene (reference sequence). The CDR3 covers 15 residues. The V end was cut by 0 bases, the J end by 0 bases, with 12 bases between. CDR3 sequence (DNA): TGCAGTGCTAGAGATGAAGCAGTGAGCTCCTACGAGCAGTACTTC. Protein sequence: CSARDEAVSSYEQYF.

This clonotype was observed at least ten times. This chain connects TRBV5-1 to TRBJ2-3, with 11 bases identical to TRBD2. J lost 2 bases, V lost 0 bases, and 5 bases had no gene match. Germline values: CDR1 SGHRS, CDR2 YFSETQ. CDR3 length: 17 amino acids. The CDR3, as DNA: TGCGCCAGCAGCTTGGCTCTAGCGGGGGGCTTCACAGATACGCAGTATTTT. It is translated as CASSLALAGGFTDTQYF.

This clonotype came up many times. This sequence joins TRBV9 and TRBJ2-2; TRBD2 matches at 9 bases. The junction had 22 bases not matched to a gene; V was cut back by 4 bases and J by 9 bases. This CDR3 is 19 amino acids long. CDR1 and CDR2 (germline): SGDLS, YYNGEE. CDR3 nucleotides: TGTGCCAGCAGCCTTGGACGGGGGGAAGCGGGGGGTCCAACCCGGGAGCTGTTTTTT. This gives the protein CASSLGRGEAGGPTRELFF.

This clonotype was recorded at least ten times. One end of the junction is discordant with germline, which a read error may explain. The chain combines TRBV5-1 with TRBJ2-3, with 9 nucleotides matching TRBD2. The CDR3 extends over 16 amino acids. CDR1 SGHRS and CDR2 YFSETQ come from the germline V gene. The CDR3 reads CASSPSRGTSKDTQYF. In nucleotides, the CDR3 is TGCGCCAGCAGCCCTTCACGCGGGACTAGCAAAGATACGCAGTATTTT.

Ten or more counts support this clonotype. This chain links TRBV29-1 with TRBJ1-1, with unresolved D. Germline CDR1 reads SQVTM; CDR2 reads ANQGSEA. The V end was cut by 3 bases, the J end by 10 bases, with 12 bases between. CDR3 length: 11 residues. This chain's CDR3 is CSVESAGRAFF. Here the CDR3 DNA reads TGCAGCGTTGAGTCGGCGGGGAGAGCTTTCTTT.